Below are 13 T cell receptor beta chains sequenced from a single sample in a study of blood T cell repertoires in COVID-19. The assay was immunoSEQ multiplex PCR, and TCRdb's table has in-frame clones only and misses some. The sample holds tens of thousands of clones, about 92% seen once. The sample taken for sequencing was peripheral blood. All receptors come from a man aged 60 to 75 with acute or convalescent COVID-19.

This clone was seen once. The gene calls are TRBV7-8 and TRBJ2-2; 9 bases are shared with TRBD2. The CDR3 length is 16 residues. The germline CDR1 and CDR2 sequences are SGHVS and FQNEAQ. V lost 5 bases to trimming and J lost 6 bases; unmatched junction nucleotides: 10. CDR3 sequence: CASSLARAGGPGELFF. For the CDR3, the DNA is TGTGCCAGCAGCCTCGCCCGTGCGGGGGGGCCCGGGGAGCTGTTTTTT.

The table lists this clone with a few counts. V usage is TRBV5-8 and J usage is TRBJ1-1; no firm D call. Trimming left V 0 bases short and J 0 bases short, with 6 bases between. There are 14 residues in the CDR3. From germline, CDR1 is SGHTS and CDR2 YDEGEE. The CDR3 DNA is TGTGCCAGCAGCTTGGACAGTTTGAACACTGAAGCTTTCTTT. Protein sequence: CASSLDSLNTEAFF.

This clone was seen only a few times. CDR3 in DNA: TGTGCCAGCAGCCCCGGGAAGCCGATTACCTACGAGCAGTACTTC. This gives the protein CASSPGKPITYEQYF. This chain uses TRBV3-1 (or the pseudogene TRBV3-2) with TRBJ2-7; weak D call: TRBD2 (5 bases). Germline assignment: CDR1 LGHDT and CDR2 YNNKEL (reference sequence). V lost 4 bases, J lost 2 bases, and 15 bases lay in between. This CDR3 has 15 residues.

The table lists this clone with a count of one. In DNA, the CDR3 is TGTGCCAGCAGTAGGGACAGGGGGAATGAAAAACTGTTTTTT. Its translation is CASSRDRGNEKLFF. The chain carries TRBV2 and TRBJ1-4; 11 nucleotides agree with TRBD1. From germline, CDR1 is SNHLY and CDR2 FYNNEI. The CDR3 runs 14 residues. The trim removed 5 bases at V and 5 bases at J, leaving 1 base unmatched.

The CDR3 reads CASSAPSGDRYTGELFF. DNA for the CDR3: TGTGCCAGCTCCGCACCCTCGGGGGACAGATACACCGGGGAGCTGTTTTTT. The V gene is TRBV18, the J gene TRBJ2-2, with TRBD1 as a possible D gene (7 bases). Trimming stripped 6 bases from V and 3 bases from J, with 20 bases between. The length of the CDR3 is 17 residues. Germline V lookup: CDR1 KGHSH, CDR2 LQKENI.

This chain joins TRBV7-3 and TRBJ1-2, with D possibly matching TRBD1 (5 bases). V was pared by 2 bases and J by 6 bases, with 10 bases between. There are 13 residues in the CDR3. Germline V lookup: CDR1 SGHTA, CDR2 FQGTGA. CDR3 DNA: TGTGCCAGCAGCTTATCAGGGCTTGATGGCTACACCTTC. Translated, it gives CASSLSGLDGYTF.

Notes on this clone: Mismatch with germline at one junction end may stem from a read error. This chain connects TRBV6-5 to TRBJ1-5; D gene uncertain. The CDR3 contains 15 residues. Germline CDR1 MNHEY, CDR2 SVGAGI. The CDR3 region is CASSDSSTYNQPQHF. The CDR3 DNA reads TGTGCCAGCAGTGACTCGAGTACCTACAATCAGCCCCAGCATTTT.

V gene TRBV5-5 combines with J gene TRBJ1-3; 8 bases are a match to TRBD1. The germline V gene encodes CDR1 SGHKS and CDR2 YYEKEE (reference sequence). The V and J ends lost 3 bases and 7 bases, in that order; junction bases with no gene match: 0. The CDR3 totals 12 residues. CDR3 coding DNA: TGTGCCAGCAGCTGGACAGGGAACACCATATATTTT. This sequence encodes CASSWTGNTIYF.

The chain employs TRBV5-1 and TRBJ2-2; 7 bases agree with TRBD1. V lost 2 bases, J lost 3 bases, and 4 bases stayed unmatched. CDR3 size: 15 residues. Germline V gene sequence: CDR1 SGHRS, CDR2 YFSETQ. The chain's CDR3 is CASSFSQGDTGELFF. CDR3 DNA sequence: TGCGCCAGCAGCTTCAGCCAGGGGGACACCGGGGAGCTGTTTTTT.

V usage is TRBV3-1 (or the pseudogene TRBV3-2) and J usage is TRBJ1-2; possibly TRBD1 for D (6 bases). Germline V gene sequence: CDR1 LGHDT, CDR2 YNNKEL (reference sequence). V was shortened by 2 bases and J by 5 bases, with 18 bases between the two germline ends. The CDR3 has 16 amino acids. This chain's CDR3 is CASSQRAGTKIYGYTF. CDR3 coding DNA: TGTGCCAGCAGCCAAAGAGCTGGGACAAAAATTTATGGCTACACCTTC.

The rearrangement joins TRBV5-4 to TRBJ1-4; 7 positions match TRBD1. CDR1 is SGHNT, CDR2 YYREEE, per germline (reference sequence). Losses at the gene ends were 5 bases for V and 0 bases for J; bases not matched to a gene: 4. The length of the CDR3 is 15 residues. The DNA of the CDR3 is TGTGCCAGCAGGGACAGGAGTTCAACTAATGAAAAACTGTTTTTT. Residues: CASRDRSSTNEKLFF.

The chain is built from TRBV10-2 and TRBJ2-1; 7 nucleotides align to TRBD1. Unmatched junction bases numbered 0, after V lost 7 bases and J lost 0 bases. This CDR3 is built from 13 residues. Germline CDR1 is WSHSY and CDR2 is SAAADI. The CDR3 coding sequence is TGCGCCAGCACAGGGGGCTCCTACAATGAGCAGTTCTTC. Its protein product is CASTGGSYNEQFF.

The chain uses TRBV15 and TRBJ2-7; 13 bases fit TRBD2. Losses at the gene ends were 1 base for V and 5 bases for J; bases not matched to a gene: 14. Germline loops: CDR1 LNHNV, CDR2 YYDKDF (reference sequence). This CDR3 comprises 19 residues. The CDR3 loop reads CATSRARVVLAGGRDEQYF. The CDR3 region has the DNA TGTGCCACCAGCAGAGCAAGGGTGGTACTAGCGGGGGGGCGTGACGAGCAGTACTTC.